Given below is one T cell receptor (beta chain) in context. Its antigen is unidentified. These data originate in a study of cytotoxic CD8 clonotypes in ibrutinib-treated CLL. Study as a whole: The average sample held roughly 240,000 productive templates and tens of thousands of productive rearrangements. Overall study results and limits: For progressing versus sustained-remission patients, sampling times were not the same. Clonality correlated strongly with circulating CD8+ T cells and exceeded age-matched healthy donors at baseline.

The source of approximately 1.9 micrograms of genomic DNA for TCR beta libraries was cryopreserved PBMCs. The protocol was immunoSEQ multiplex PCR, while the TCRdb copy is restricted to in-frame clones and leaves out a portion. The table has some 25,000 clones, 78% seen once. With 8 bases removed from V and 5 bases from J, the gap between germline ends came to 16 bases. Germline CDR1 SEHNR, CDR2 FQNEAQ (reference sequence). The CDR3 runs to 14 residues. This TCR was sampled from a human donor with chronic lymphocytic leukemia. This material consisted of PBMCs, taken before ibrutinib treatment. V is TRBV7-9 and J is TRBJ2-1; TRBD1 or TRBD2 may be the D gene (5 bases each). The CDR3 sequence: CASEGIPRDNEQFF. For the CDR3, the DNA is TGTGCCAGCGAGGGGATCCCTAGGGACAATGAGCAGTTCTTC.